These 2 T cell receptor beta chains were sequenced from one sample in a study of T-cell memory formation after mild COVID-19. TCRdb reprocessed the 5' RACE reads with MiXCR, giving one entry per CDR3 protein. This table has some 290,000 distinct CDR3 sequences, 15% to 20% appearing once. The source material was PBMCs or a T cell subset sorted from them (not recorded which). The receptors originated from a man aged 18 to 35 who had mild COVID-19 (a few samples of this study predate the infection). Cell type and time point are not known.

This clonotype appeared a few times. V and J are TRBV20-1 and TRBJ2-1; TRBD2 matches 16 bases. V shed 6 bases, J shed 2 bases, and the junction held 4 bases outside the gene matches. The germline gives CDR1 DFQATT, CDR2 SNEGSKA (reference sequence). This CDR3 spans 16 amino acids. The CDR3, as DNA: TGCAGTGCGGGACTAGCGGGGGGGAGGACCTACAATGAGCAGTTCTTC. Protein product: CSAGLAGGRTYNEQFF.

Many counts were recorded for this clonotype. The chain couples TRBV5-1 to TRBJ2-5; no clear D. The CDR3 extends over 15 amino acids. V lost 1 base and J 2 bases, leaving 12 bases between the germline ends. CDR1 and CDR2 from the germline V gene are SGHRS and YFSETQ. Here the CDR3 DNA reads TGCGCCAGCAGCTTGATTTCCGGGTTGCAAGAGACCCAGTACTTC. It translates to CASSLISGLQETQYF.